This TCR beta chain was sequenced for a study of Ad26.COV2.S vaccination and SARS-CoV-2 variants. Study-wide findings and caveats: Responses of T cells in total may have been underestimated by the TCR breadth and depth analyses.

The repertoire was sequenced with immunoSEQ multiplex PCR; TCRdb's copy has only in-frame clones and lacks some. This table holds 500,000 or so clones, 75% to 90% found once. In germline, CDR1 is LGHDT, CDR2 YNNKEL (reference sequence). V gave up 1 base and J gave up 8 bases, with 8 bases separating them. CDR3 size: 13 residues. Worth noting for this clone: Its specificity is not known.

The treatment was: about 20 received Ad26.COV2.S at low or high dose, single or two shots; a few received placebo; per-sample allocation not given. The study sampled participants on day 63 after the first vaccine or placebo injection. This Boston cohort included adults aged 18-55 years. The source material was peripheral blood, sampled in a trial of Ad26.COV2.S vaccine versus placebo. The rearrangement links TRBV3-1 (or the pseudogene TRBV3-2) to TRBJ1-4; D is possibly TRBD1 (5 bases). This receptor was taken from a person between 18 and 65 years old who received the Ad26.COV2.S COVID-19 vaccine or a placebo. CDR3 sequence reads: CASSQAGAEKLFF. The DNA of the CDR3 is TGTGCCAGCAGCCAAGCTGGGGCCGAAAAACTGTTTTTT.